This passage covers 28 T cell receptor beta chains from one sample sequenced in a study of tumor-infiltrating lymphocytes in oesophageal squamous cell carcinoma. MiXCR, run by TCRdb on the PCR reads, gives a single entry per CDR3 protein. The sample carries 15,000 to 20,000 distinct CDR3 sequences, approximately 43% recorded once. Specimen: blood. The receptors derive from a female donor with esophageal squamous cell carcinoma.

This clonotype was counted between two and nine times. This chain links TRBV10-1 with TRBJ2-3, with D unresolved. Trimming stripped 4 bases from V and 6 bases from J, with 14 bases between. From germline, CDR1 is WNHNN and CDR2 SYGVQD (reference sequence). The CDR3 loop spans 14 amino acids. The CDR3 reads CASSVGRILDTQYF. CDR3 nucleotide sequence: TGCGCCAGCAGTGTTGGGCGGATCTTGGATACGCAGTATTTT.

The chain is built from TRBV6-6 and TRBJ2-5; 8 bases are shared with TRBD1. The CDR3 contains 13 residues. The germline V gene encodes CDR1 MNHNY and CDR2 SVGAGI (reference sequence). Germline trimming cut 6 bases from V and 5 bases from J; bases unmatched to any gene: 5. CDR3 protein: CASSPGGVETQYF. In nucleotides, the CDR3 is TGTGCCAGCAGCCCAGGGGGCGTGGAGACCCAGTACTTC.

Ten or more counts support this clonotype. The chain recombines TRBV5-1 with TRBJ2-1; perhaps TRBD2 as D (5 bases). This CDR3 is built from 13 residues. Germline V gene sequence: CDR1 SGHRS, CDR2 YFSETQ. The germline V and J ends were trimmed by 7 bases and 4 bases, with 12 bases remaining between them. CDR3 nucleotides: TGCGCCAGCTTTGGAGCGGAATACAATGAGCAGTTCTTC. Translated, it gives CASFGAEYNEQFF.

This clonotype came up once. A read error may account for a junction end that differs from germline. This chain connects TRBV7-9 to TRBJ1-1; 12 bases match TRBD2. The end of the DNA aligns better with TRBJ2-2, so the J call may be wrong. This CDR3 is built from 18 residues. Germline CDR1 SEHNR, CDR2 FQNEAQ (reference sequence). The CDR3 DNA is TGTGCTAGCAGCTCCGCCCCCCCAACTAGCGGGAGGACCGGGGAGCTGTTTTTT. Translated, it gives CASSSAPPTSGRTGELFF.

The table lists this clonotype with many counts. The rearrangement joins TRBV28 to TRBJ2-3; D is possibly TRBD1 (7 bases). This CDR3 has 14 amino acids. Trimming removed 10 bases from V and 8 bases from J, with 22 bases in between. In germline, CDR1 is MDHEN, CDR2 SYDVKM. The CDR3 protein is CAIAKGQPGGTQYF. The CDR3 coding sequence is TGTGCCATCGCGAAGGGACAGCCCGGGGGTACGCAGTATTTT.

This clonotype appeared a few times. The V call is TRBV27, the J call TRBJ2-3, with TRBD2 identical over 7 bases. The tail of the sequence fits TRBJ2-7 better, so the J call may be wrong. Germline CDR1 MNHEY, CDR2 SMNVEV (reference sequence). This CDR3 region has 15 residues. The CDR3 loop reads CASSPVGAGPAEQYF. The CDR3, as DNA: TGTGCCAGCAGCCCTGTCGGAGCGGGGCCGGCCGAGCAGTACTTC.

V gene TRBV24-1 combines with J gene TRBJ2-2; D ambiguous. The CDR3 contains 13 residues. The V end was cut by 5 bases, the J end by 7 bases, with 10 bases between. The germline gives CDR1 KGHDR, CDR2 SFDVKD. The CDR3: CATSGLVGGELFF. Written as DNA, the CDR3 is TGTGCCACCAGTGGTCTAGTGGGCGGGGAGCTGTTTTTT.

V usage is TRBV7-9 and J usage is TRBJ2-7; D unclear. Trimming removed 2 bases at V and 7 bases at J, with 9 bases between. This CDR3 comprises 12 residues. Germline assignment: CDR1 SEHNR and CDR2 FQNEAQ (reference sequence). CDR3 sequence: CASSLIRIEQYF. CDR3 DNA sequence: TGTGCCAGCAGCTTAATACGGATTGAGCAGTACTTC.

The V and J genes are TRBV9 and TRBJ1-4; D is uncertain. This CDR3 comprises 15 residues. CDR1 and CDR2 (germline): SGDLS, YYNGEE. Trimming stripped 4 bases from V and 2 bases from J, with 12 bases between. DNA for the CDR3: TGTGCCAGCAGCACGACGGCAGCCACTAATGAAAAACTGTTTTTT. This codes for CASSTTAATNEKLFF. The whole variable domain, filled in from reference TRBV9 and TRBJ1-4, reads DSGVTQTPKHLITATGQRVTLRCSPRSGDLSVYWYQQSLDQGLQFLIQYYNGEERAKGNILERFSAQQFPDLHSELNLSSLELGDSALYFCASSTTAATNEKLFFGSGTQLSVL.

CDR3: CASSSSLESNEQFF. CDR3 in DNA: TGTGCCAGCAGTTCGTCTTTGGAGTCCAACGAGCAGTTCTTC. V and J are TRBV27 and TRBJ2-1; unclear D gene. The CDR3 is 14 residues long. CDR1 and CDR2 (germline): MNHEY, SMNVEV (reference sequence). V was cut by 4 bases and J by 10 bases, with 17 bases left in between.

The chain employs TRBV7-2 and TRBJ2-1, with unresolved D. Germline-derived CDR1 and CDR2 are SGHTA and FQGNSA. V was shortened by 4 bases and J by 0 bases, with 10 bases between the two germline ends. This CDR3 is built from 15 residues. The CDR3 nucleotides are TGTGCCAGCAGCTCAGACTTGTTCTCCTACAATGAGCAGTTCTTC. Translation: CASSSDLFSYNEQFF.

This clonotype appeared a few times. The rearrangement uses TRBV5-1 and TRBJ1-1, with 8 bases matching TRBD1. V shed 0 bases, J shed 4 bases, and the junction held 8 bases outside the gene matches. CDR1 is SGHRS, CDR2 YFSETQ, per germline. This CDR3 comprises 16 residues. The CDR3 spells CASSLAARTGFTEAFF. As DNA, the CDR3 is TGCGCCAGCAGCTTGGCCGCCAGGACAGGGTTCACTGAAGCTTTCTTT.

V is TRBV7-9 and J is TRBJ2-2; 10 bases map to TRBD2. The V segment lost 4 bases and the J segment 8 bases; nucleotides outside the gene matches: 10. The CDR3 loop spans 16 amino acids. Germline lookup yields CDR1 SEHNR and CDR2 FQNEAQ (reference sequence). The CDR3 loop is CASSSRGLAGAGELFF. The CDR3, as DNA: TGTGCCAGCAGCTCCCGAGGGCTAGCGGGGGCTGGGGAGCTGTTTTTT.

This chain links TRBV7-9 with TRBJ2-1; TRBD2 is a possible D gene (7 bases). The germline V gene encodes CDR1 SEHNR and CDR2 FQNEAQ (reference sequence). There are 14 residues in the CDR3. Deletions cut 8 bases from V and 10 bases from J, with 21 bases between. CDR3 sequence reads: CASLEGGGAYEQFF. CDR3 coding DNA: TGTGCCAGCTTAGAGGGGGGGGGCGCCTACGAGCAGTTCTTC.

In its sample, this clonotype is medium-sized. Here the CDR3 reads CASSPREGTEAFF. The CDR3, as DNA: TGTGCCAGCAGTCCTCGAGAGGGCACTGAAGCTTTCTTT. V usage is TRBV6-1 and J usage is TRBJ1-1; D ambiguous. The germline V gene encodes CDR1 MNHNS and CDR2 SASEGT. V was cut by 5 bases and J by 4 bases, with 11 bases left in between. This CDR3 is built from 13 residues.

This clonotype qualifies as medium-sized. The chain combines TRBV12-3 or TRBV12-4 with TRBJ2-1; 7 bases fit TRBD1. V lost 5 bases and J lost 7; bases outside the gene matches: 2. The CDR3 spans 12 residues. The CDR3 region is CASSPDRNEQFF. DNA of the CDR3: TGTGCCAGCAGTCCGGACAGGAATGAGCAGTTCTTC.

This clonotype has more than one count but fewer than ten. The chain is built from TRBV28 and TRBJ2-5; D possibly corresponds to TRBD2 (6 bases). The closer fit of TRBJ2-7 to the DNA end suggests the J call may be wrong. The CDR3 is 16 amino acids. Germline CDR1 reads MDHEN; CDR2 reads SYDVKM. CDR3 sequence: CASTSSGTPNSYEQYF. Here the CDR3 DNA reads TGTGCCAGCACGTCCTCCGGGACTCCTAACTCCTACGAGCAGTACTTC.

This clonotype came up a few times. This chain joins TRBV30 and TRBJ2-3; TRBD1 matches 7 bases. CDR3 length equals 14 residues. Germline V lookup: CDR1 GTSNPN, CDR2 SVGIG (reference sequence). V shed 3 bases, J shed 2 bases, and the junction held 5 bases outside the gene matches. The CDR3 sequence: CAWSQQGTTDTQYF. The CDR3 nucleotides read TGTGCCTGGAGCCAACAGGGGACCACAGATACGCAGTATTTT. The complete variable domain, with remaining parts taken from reference TRBV30 and TRBJ2-3, reads SQTIHQWPATLVQPVGSPLSLECTVEGTSNPNLYWYRQAAGRGLQLLFYSVGIGQISSEVPQNLSASRPQDRQFILSSKKLLLSDSGFYLCAWSQQGTTDTQYFGPGTRLTVL.

This clonotype was observed many times. V usage is TRBV4-2 and J usage is TRBJ1-1; TRBD1 is a possible D gene (5 bases). The germline gives CDR1 LGHNA, CDR2 YNFKEQ. This CDR3 has 14 residues. V shed 1 base and J shed 5 bases, with 11 bases lying between them. The DNA of the CDR3 is TGTGCCAGCAGCCAAGCCGGGGGGGAGACTGAAGCTTTCTTT. This gives the protein CASSQAGGETEAFF.

The chain employs TRBV7-8 and TRBJ2-7; maybe TRBD1 (6 bases). The J call may be wrong; the DNA end is better matched by TRBJ2-5. The CDR3 is 15 amino acids. The germline V gene encodes CDR1 SGHVS and CDR2 FQNEAQ. The CDR3 region is CASSPTTTGDETQYF. CDR3 nucleotides: TGTGCCAGCAGCCCAACCACGACAGGCGACGAGACCCAGTACTTC.

This clonotype came up many times. The chain recombines TRBV5-8 with TRBJ1-1; D is ambiguous. The germline gives CDR1 SGHTS, CDR2 YDEGEE. Trimming pared 6 bases from V and 7 bases from J, leaving 16 bases between. The CDR3 runs to 13 residues. DNA for the CDR3: TGTGCCAGCACCATTAAGGGTGGAGGTGAAGCTTTCTTT. Translating gives CASTIKGGGEAFF.

DNA for the CDR3: TGCGCCAGCAGCCAAGTTATCAATAGCAATCAGCCCCAGCATTTT. Protein sequence: CASSQVINSNQPQHF. The chain is built from TRBV4-1 and TRBJ1-5; unclear D gene. The CDR3 runs 15 residues. Germline CDR1 and CDR2: MGHRA and YSYEKL. V lost 1 base to trimming and J lost 0 bases, with 7 bases between them.

The chain combines TRBV7-6 with TRBJ2-5; D could derive from TRBD1 or TRBD2 (5 bases each). The end of the DNA is better explained by TRBJ2-4, so the J call may be wrong. CDR1 and CDR2 (germline): SGHVS, FNYEAQ. This CDR3 comprises 14 residues. The CDR3 region is CASSLGGKGSIQYF. DNA of the CDR3: TGTGCCAGCAGCTTAGGGGGAAAGGGGAGCATTCAGTACTTC.

In this sample, this clonotype turned up a few times. The chain recombines TRBV18 with TRBJ2-3, with 12 bases aligning to TRBD1. Judging by the DNA end, TRBJ2-7 fits better; the J call may be wrong. Per germline, CDR1 KGHSH and CDR2 LQKENI. This CDR3 is 16 amino acids long. For the CDR3, the DNA is TGTGCCAGCTCACCGGGACAGGGGGCGTTTCAGGACGAGCAGTACTTC. This encodes CASSPGQGAFQDEQYF.

Concerning this clonotype: Because the CDR3 is missing its conserved closing phenylalanine or tryptophan, this is likely a read error. Because the CDR3's place on the DNA is in doubt, the DNA is left out and the CDR3 is given as listed by TCRdb. The gene calls are TRBV6-1 and TRBJ2-6. Germline lookup yields CDR1 MNHNS and CDR2 SASEGT. With termini counted, the CDR3 has 8 amino acids. CDR3 sequence reads: CASSHEFG.

The sample holds many counts of this clonotype. V is TRBV7-2 and J is TRBJ2-7, with a possible D match to TRBD2 (5 bases). The CDR3 sequence is 15 residues long. Per the germline V gene, CDR1 is SGHTA and CDR2 is FQGNSA. Trimming shortened V by 1 base and J by 1 base, and 11 bases separated the two germline ends. In DNA form, the CDR3 reads TGTGCCAGCAGCTTAGGTCGGGAACGGTCCTACGAGCAGTACTTC. Protein: CASSLGRERSYEQYF. Full variable domain (outside the CDR3, taken from reference TRBV7-2 and TRBJ2-7): GAGVSQSPSNKVTEKGKDVELRCDPISGHTALYWYRQSLGQGLEFLIYFQGNSAPDKSGLPSDRFSAERTGGSVSTLTIQRTQQEDSAVYLCASSLGRERSYEQYFGPGTRLTVT.

The rearrangement joins TRBV7-9 to TRBJ2-5, with 7 bases aligning to TRBD2. The DNA end is a closer match to TRBJ2-7, so the J assignment may be wrong. CDR1 SEHNR and CDR2 FQNEAQ come from the germline V gene (reference sequence). The CDR3 is made up of 14 amino acids. The CDR3, as DNA: TGTGCCAGCAGCCCGAGGGCGGGAGCGAACGAGCAGTACTTC. It translates to CASSPRAGANEQYF.

Of note for this clonotype: The junction shows a germline mismatch at one end, possibly a read error. V usage is TRBV7-6 and J usage is TRBJ2-7; 9 bases are a match to TRBD1. This CDR3 region has 13 residues. The germline CDR1 and CDR2 sequences are SGHVS and FNYEAQ. The chain's CDR3 is CASSPGQGGEQYF. CDR3 sequence (DNA): TGTGCTAGCAGCCCGGGACAGGGTGGGGAGCAGTACTTC.